This T cell receptor beta chain originates from a study of brain T cells in children with intractable seizures. This sample's time point: blood from clinic visit 5 months post-surgery; TSC patient then seizure free. Only cases whose brain tissue showed the highest T cell transcript signatures were sequenced. Before surgery, patients took at least one anti-epileptic drug. As to this clone: Antigen: not known.

The V end lost 6 bases, the J end lost 2 bases, and 9 bases lay between the germline ends. Germline values: CDR1 SGHTS, CDR2 YDEGEE. The CDR3 length is 13 residues. Study-level points and caveats: Absence of clones before surgery may stem from lower sequencing depth. Only CDR3 sequence similarity suggested viral specificity, without known HCMV serostatus.

Libraries were prepared by immunoSEQ multiplex PCR; TCRdb keeps only in-frame clonotypes and omits some of them. In the table there are about 350,000 clones, nearly 95% of which are singletons. The chain employs TRBV5-8 and TRBJ2-1; D perhaps matches TRBD2 (6 bases). The clonotype was recovered from a boy in the first two years of life with tuberous sclerosis and intractable seizures. The specimen was peripheral blood, collected about 5 months after surgery. CDR3 sequence: CASIKRAYNEQFF. The CDR3 nucleotides read TGTGCCAGCATCAAGCGGGCCTACAATGAGCAGTTCTTC.